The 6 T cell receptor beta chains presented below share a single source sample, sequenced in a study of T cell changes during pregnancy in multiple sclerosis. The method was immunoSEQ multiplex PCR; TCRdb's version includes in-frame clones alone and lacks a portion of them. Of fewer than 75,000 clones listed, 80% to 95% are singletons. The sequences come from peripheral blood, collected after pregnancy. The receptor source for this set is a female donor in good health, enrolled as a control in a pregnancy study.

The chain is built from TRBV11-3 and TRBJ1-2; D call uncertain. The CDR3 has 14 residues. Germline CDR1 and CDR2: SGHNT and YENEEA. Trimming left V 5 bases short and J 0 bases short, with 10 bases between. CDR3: CASSPRGTNYGYTF. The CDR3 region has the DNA TGTGCCAGCAGCCCCCGAGGTACTAACTATGGCTACACCTTC.

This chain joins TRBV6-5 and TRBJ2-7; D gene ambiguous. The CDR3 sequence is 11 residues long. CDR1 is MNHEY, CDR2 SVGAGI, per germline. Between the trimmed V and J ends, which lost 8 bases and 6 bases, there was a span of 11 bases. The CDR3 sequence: CASGPSGEQYF. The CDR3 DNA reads TGTGCCAGCGGGCCCTCAGGCGAGCAGTACTTC.

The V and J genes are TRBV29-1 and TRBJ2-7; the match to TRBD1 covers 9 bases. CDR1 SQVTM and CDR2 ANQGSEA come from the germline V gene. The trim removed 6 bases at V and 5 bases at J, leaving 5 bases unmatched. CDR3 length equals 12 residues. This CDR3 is CSVGGDRDEQYF. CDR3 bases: TGCAGCGTCGGAGGGGACAGGGACGAGCAGTACTTC.

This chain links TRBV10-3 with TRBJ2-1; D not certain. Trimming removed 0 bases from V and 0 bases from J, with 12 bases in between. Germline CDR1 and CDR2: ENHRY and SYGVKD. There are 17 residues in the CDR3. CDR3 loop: CAISESRRSSSYNEQFF. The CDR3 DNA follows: TGTGCCATCAGTGAGTCACGCAGGTCGAGCTCCTACAATGAGCAGTTCTTC.

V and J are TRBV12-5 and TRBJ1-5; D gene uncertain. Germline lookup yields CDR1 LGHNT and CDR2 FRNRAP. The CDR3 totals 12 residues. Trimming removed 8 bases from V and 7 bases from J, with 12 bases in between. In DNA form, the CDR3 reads TGTGCTAGTTCCGGCGGGAGACAGCCCCAGCATTTT. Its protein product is CASSGGRQPQHF.

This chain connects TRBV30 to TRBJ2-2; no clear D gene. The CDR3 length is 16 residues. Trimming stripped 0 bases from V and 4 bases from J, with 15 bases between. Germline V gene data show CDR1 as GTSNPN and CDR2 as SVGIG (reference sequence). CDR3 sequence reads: CAWSVFLQSITGELFF. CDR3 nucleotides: TGTGCCTGGAGTGTATTCTTACAGAGTATCACCGGGGAGCTGTTTTTT.